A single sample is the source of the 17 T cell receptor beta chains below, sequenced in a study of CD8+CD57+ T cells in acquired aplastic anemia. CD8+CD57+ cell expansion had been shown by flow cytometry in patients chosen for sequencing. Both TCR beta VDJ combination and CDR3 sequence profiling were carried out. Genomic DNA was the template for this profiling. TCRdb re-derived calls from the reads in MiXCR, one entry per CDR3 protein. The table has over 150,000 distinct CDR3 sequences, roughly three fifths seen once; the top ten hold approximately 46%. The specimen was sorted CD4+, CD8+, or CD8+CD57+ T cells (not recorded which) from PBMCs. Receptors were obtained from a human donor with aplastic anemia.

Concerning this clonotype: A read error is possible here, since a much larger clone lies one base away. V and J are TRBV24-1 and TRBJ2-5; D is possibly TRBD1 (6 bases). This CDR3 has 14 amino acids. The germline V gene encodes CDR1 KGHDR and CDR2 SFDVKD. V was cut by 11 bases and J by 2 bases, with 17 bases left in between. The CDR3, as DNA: TGTGCCAGCAATACTAGGACAGAACAAGAGACCCAGTACTTC. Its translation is CASNTRTEQETQYF.

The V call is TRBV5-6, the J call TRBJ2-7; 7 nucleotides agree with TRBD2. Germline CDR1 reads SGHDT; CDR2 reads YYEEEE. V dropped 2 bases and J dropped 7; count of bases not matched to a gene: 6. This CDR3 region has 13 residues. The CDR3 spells CASSFWTRREQYF. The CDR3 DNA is TGTGCCAGCAGCTTCTGGACTAGAAGGGAGCAGTACTTC.

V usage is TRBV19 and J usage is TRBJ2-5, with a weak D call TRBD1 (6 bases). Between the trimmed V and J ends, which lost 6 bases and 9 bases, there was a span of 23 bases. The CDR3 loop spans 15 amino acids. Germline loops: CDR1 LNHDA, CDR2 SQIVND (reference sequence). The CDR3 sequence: CASRRTGTPDVAQYF. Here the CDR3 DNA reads TGTGCCAGTAGGAGAACCGGGACACCCGACGTGGCCCAGTACTTC.

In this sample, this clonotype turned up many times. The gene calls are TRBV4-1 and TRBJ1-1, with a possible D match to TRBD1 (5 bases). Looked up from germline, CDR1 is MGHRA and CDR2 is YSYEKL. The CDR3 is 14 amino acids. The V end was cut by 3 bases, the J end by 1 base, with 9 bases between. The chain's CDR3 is CASSHPTANTEAFF. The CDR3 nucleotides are TGCGCCAGCAGCCACCCGACAGCGAACACTGAAGCTTTCTTT.

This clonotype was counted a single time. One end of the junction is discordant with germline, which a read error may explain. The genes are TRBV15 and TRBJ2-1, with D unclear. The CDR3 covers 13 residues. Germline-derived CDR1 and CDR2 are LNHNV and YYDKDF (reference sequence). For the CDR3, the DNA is TGTGCCACCAGCGGAAAGGCCTACAATGAGCGGTTCTTC. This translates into CATSGKAYNERFF. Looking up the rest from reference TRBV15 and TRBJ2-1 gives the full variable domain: DAMVIQNPRYQVTQFGKPVTLSCSQTLNHNVMYWYQQKSSQAPKLLFHYYDKDFNNEADTPDNFQSRRPNTSFCFLDIRSPGLGDTAMYLCATSGKAYNERFFGPGTRLTVL.

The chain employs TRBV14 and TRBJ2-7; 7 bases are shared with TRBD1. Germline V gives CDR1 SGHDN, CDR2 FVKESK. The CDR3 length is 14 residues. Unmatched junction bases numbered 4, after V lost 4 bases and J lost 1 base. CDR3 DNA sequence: TGTGCCAGCAGCCTGGGACAGTTATCCTACGAGCAGTACTTC. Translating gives CASSLGQLSYEQYF.

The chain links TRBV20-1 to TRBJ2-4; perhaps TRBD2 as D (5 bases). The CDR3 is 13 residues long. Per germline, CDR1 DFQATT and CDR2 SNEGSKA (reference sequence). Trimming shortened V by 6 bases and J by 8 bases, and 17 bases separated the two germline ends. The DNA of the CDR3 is TGCAGTGCCCCGGACCCAGGAGGATACATTCAGTACTTC. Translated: CSAPDPGGYIQYF.

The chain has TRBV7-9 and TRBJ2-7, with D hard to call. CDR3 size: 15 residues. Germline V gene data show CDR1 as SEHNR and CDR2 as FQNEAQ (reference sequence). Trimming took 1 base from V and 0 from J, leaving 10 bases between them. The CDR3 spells CASSLGTKPSYEQYF. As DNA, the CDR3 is TGTGCCAGCAGCTTAGGCACAAAGCCCTCCTACGAGCAGTACTTC.

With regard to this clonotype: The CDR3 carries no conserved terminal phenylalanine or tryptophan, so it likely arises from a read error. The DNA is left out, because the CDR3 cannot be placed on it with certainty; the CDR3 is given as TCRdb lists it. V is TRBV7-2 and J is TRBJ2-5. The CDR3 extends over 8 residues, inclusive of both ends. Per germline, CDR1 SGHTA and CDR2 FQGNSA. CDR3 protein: CASSLLRA.

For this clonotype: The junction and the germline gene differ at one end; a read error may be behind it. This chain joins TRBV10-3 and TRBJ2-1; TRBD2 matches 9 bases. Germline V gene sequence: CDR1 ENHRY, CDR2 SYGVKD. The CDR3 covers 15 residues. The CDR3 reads CASSRSGRPYNEQFF. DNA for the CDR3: TGTGCCAGCAGTCGGAGCGGGAGGCCCTACAATGAGCAGTTCTTC.

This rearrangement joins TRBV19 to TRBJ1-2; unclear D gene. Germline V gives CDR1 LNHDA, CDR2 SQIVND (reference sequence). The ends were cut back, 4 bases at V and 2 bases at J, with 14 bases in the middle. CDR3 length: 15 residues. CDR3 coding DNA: TGTGCCAGTAGTAGCAAAGGAGGCGAGAACTATGGCTACACCTTC. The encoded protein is CASSSKGGENYGYTF.

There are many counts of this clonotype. The DNA for the CDR3 is TGTGCCAGCAGCATAACGCAGACAGGGTCCTACAATGAGCAGTTCTTC. It specifies CASSITQTGSYNEQFF. V gene TRBV11-2 combines with J gene TRBJ2-1, with 7 bases identical to TRBD1. Germline loops: CDR1 SGHAT, CDR2 FQNNGV. The CDR3 consists of 16 residues. Losses at the gene ends were 5 bases for V and 1 base for J; bases not matched to a gene: 8.

The CDR3 sequence is CSVEASDPEAFF. The CDR3 coding sequence is TGCAGCGTTGAGGCCTCGGATCCTGAAGCTTTCTTT. The chain is built from TRBV29-1 and TRBJ1-1; D uncertain. The CDR3 loop spans 12 amino acids. V was shortened by 3 bases and J by 6 bases, with 11 bases between the two germline ends. Per germline, CDR1 SQVTM and CDR2 ANQGSEA.

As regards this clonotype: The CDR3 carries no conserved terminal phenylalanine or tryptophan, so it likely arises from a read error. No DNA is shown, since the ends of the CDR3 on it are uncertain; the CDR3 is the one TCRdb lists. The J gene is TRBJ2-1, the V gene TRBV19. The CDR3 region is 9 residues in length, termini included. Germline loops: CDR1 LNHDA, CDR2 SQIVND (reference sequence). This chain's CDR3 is CGGSTMSSC.

CDR3 nucleotide sequence: TGTGCCAGCAGGCAGGGGGGGTCTTCGAGAGAGACCCAGTACTTC. Translation: CASRQGGSSRETQYF. The J gene is TRBJ2-5, the V gene TRBV2, with D perhaps assigned TRBD1 or TRBD2 (7 bases each). The germline gives CDR1 SNHLY, CDR2 FYNNEI. The CDR3 has 15 residues. V lost 6 bases, J lost 4 bases, and 18 bases lay in between.

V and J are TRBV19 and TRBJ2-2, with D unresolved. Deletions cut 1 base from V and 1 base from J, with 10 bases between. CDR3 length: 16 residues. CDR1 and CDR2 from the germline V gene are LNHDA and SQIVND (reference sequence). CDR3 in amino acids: CASSIGRLGNTGELFF. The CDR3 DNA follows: TGTGCCAGTAGTATAGGTCGGTTGGGGAACACCGGGGAGCTGTTTTTT.

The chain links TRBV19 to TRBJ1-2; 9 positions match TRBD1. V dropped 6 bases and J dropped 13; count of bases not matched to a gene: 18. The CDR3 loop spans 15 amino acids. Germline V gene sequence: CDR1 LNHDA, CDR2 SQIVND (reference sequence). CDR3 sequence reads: CASRTGGGQGLRRTF. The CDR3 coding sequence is TGTGCCAGTAGGACCGGAGGGGGACAGGGTTTACGTCGCACCTTC. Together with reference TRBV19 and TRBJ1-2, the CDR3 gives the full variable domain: DGGITQSPKYLFRKEGQNVTLSCEQNLNHDAMYWYRQDPGQGLRLIYYSQIVNDFQKGDIAEGYSVSREKKESFPLTVTSAQKNPTAFYLCASRTGGGQGLRRTFGSGTRLTVV.